The clone carrying this T cell receptor (beta chain) has a handful of counts. The data originate from a study of blood T cell repertoires in COVID-19. The assay was immunoSEQ multiplex PCR, and TCRdb's table has in-frame clones only and misses some. The sample carries about 120,000 clones, approximately 84% recorded once. The CDR3 extends over 17 amino acids. The germline V gene encodes CDR1 LGHDT and CDR2 YNNKEL (reference sequence). Trimming removed 5 bases at V and 4 bases at J, with 24 bases between. The clonotype was recovered from a man between 65 and 79 years old with active or convalescent COVID-19. This chain links TRBV3-1 (or the pseudogene TRBV3-2) with TRBJ2-7; maybe TRBD2 (5 bases). Sequences were obtained from peripheral blood. Here the CDR3 reads CASSLRPELATYYEQYF. CDR3 DNA: TGTGCCAGCAGCTTGCGACCGGAGCTAGCCACCTATTACGAGCAGTACTTC.